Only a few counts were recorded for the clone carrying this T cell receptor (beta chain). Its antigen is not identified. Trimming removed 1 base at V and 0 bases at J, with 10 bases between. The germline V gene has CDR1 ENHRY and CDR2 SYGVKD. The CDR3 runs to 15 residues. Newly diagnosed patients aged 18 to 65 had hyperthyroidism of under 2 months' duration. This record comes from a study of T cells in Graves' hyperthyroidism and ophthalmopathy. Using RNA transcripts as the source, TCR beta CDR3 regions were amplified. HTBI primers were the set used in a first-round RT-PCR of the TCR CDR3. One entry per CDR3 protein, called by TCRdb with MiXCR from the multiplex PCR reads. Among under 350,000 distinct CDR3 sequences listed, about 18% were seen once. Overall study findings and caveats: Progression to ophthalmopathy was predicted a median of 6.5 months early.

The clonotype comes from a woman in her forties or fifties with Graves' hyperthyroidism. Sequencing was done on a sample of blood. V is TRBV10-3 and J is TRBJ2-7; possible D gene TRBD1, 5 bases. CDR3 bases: TGTGCCATCAGTGAGTTAACAGGAAGCTCCTACGAGCAGTACTTC. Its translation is CAISELTGSSYEQYF.